The clone carrying this TCR beta chain was seen a few times. With 0 bases removed from V and 0 bases from J, the gap between germline ends came to 7 bases. Germline V gene lookup returns CDR1 SGHRS and CDR2 YFSETQ. The CDR3 is 14 amino acids. The data were obtained in a study of patients and donors after allogeneic stem cell transplantation. TCRdb analysed the RT-PCR reads with MiXCR anew, one entry per CDR3 protein. Of 800,000 to 1,000,000 distinct CDR3 sequences detected, 15% to 20% appear once; the ten largest clones hold roughly 6%. The sample consisted of blood, either unsorted or a sorted T cell fraction (not recorded which). This receptor was obtained from a human donor who was either an allogeneic HSCT recipient or a stem cell or donor lymphocyte infusion donor (not recorded which). It is not recorded whose cells these are; they may come from a transplant donor. The chain joins TRBV5-1 to TRBJ2-7, with TRBD1 as a possible D gene (5 bases). CDR3 region: CASSLEGVSYEQYF. The CDR3 DNA sequence: TGCGCCAGCAGCTTGGAAGGGGTCTCCTACGAGCAGTACTTC.